This T cell receptor (beta chain) was obtained from a study of blood T cell repertoires in COVID-19. Trimming pared 4 bases from V and 0 bases from J, leaving 18 bases between. In germline, CDR1 is MNHNS, CDR2 SASEGT. The CDR3 length is 17 residues. A case of COVID-19 had been met by exposed participants within 2 weeks before study entry. Sequenced by immunoSEQ multiplex PCR; TCRdb stores in-frame clones only, minus some. The data contain around 250,000 clones, approximately 88% of them singletons. The clonotype comes from a woman in her forties who had been exposed to COVID-19. V and J are TRBV6-1 and TRBJ1-1, with TRBD1 as a possible D gene (6 bases). Material: PBMCs or T cells enriched from blood (not recorded which). The CDR3 loop reads CASSVDRIIGVNTEAFF. The CDR3 nucleotides are TGTGCCAGCAGTGTCGACAGGATTATAGGTGTGAACACTGAAGCTTTCTTT.